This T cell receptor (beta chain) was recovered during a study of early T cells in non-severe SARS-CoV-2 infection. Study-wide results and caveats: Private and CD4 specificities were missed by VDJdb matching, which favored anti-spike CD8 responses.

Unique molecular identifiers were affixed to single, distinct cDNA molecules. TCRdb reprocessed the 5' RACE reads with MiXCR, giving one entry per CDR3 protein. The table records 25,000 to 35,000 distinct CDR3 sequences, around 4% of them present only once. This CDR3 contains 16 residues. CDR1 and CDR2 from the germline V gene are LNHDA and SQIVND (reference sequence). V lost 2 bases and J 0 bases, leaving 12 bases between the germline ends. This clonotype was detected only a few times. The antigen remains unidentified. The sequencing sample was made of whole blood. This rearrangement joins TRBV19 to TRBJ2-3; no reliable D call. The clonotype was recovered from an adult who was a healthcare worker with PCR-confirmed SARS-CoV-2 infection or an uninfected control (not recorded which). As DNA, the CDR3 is TGTGCCAGTAGTATATTTGGGGAAGCTAGCACAGATACGCAGTATTTT. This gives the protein CASSIFGEASTDTQYF.